The clone carrying this T cell receptor (beta chain) was seen more than once but under ten times. The antigen remains unidentified. The CDR3 extends over 12 amino acids. Germline V gene sequence: CDR1 MGHDK, CDR2 SYGVNS. Trimming shortened V by 3 bases and J by 4 bases, and 7 bases separated the two germline ends. The data belong to a study of T cell repertoires in cytomegalovirus infection. TCRdb fed the reads into MiXCR, producing one record per CDR3 protein. The top ten hold over 12% of the sample, which has roughly 990,000 distinct CDR3 sequences, less than 35% seen once. The chain combines TRBV25-1 with TRBJ2-7; the D is unclear. This TCR derives from a human donor in good health (CMV status not recorded). Some clones in this sample may be carry-over from other donors' samples. Here the sequenced sample was cultured CD8+ T cells from PBMCs, taken from culture after CMV antigen stimulation. The CDR3 region is CASSEGFYEQYF. For the CDR3, the DNA is TGTGCCAGCAGTGAGGGGTTTTACGAGCAGTACTTC.